These T cell receptor beta chains were read from a single sample in a study of early T cells in non-severe SARS-CoV-2 infection. Using its own MiXCR run on the 5' RACE reads, TCRdb lists one record per CDR3 protein. The sample includes tens of thousands of distinct CDR3 sequences, roughly 12% of them seen just once. Sequenced material: whole blood. The receptor set was obtained from an adult who was a healthcare worker with PCR-confirmed SARS-CoV-2 infection or an uninfected control (not recorded which). Both conserved end residues are part of each CDR3. A D gene is named only where the DNA matches it firmly. Size is stated for part of the rows, as once, few or many counts, or as a class when the clone is expanded.

D	size	V	J	DNA	CDR3
-	many	TRBV20-1	TRBJ2-5	TGCAGTGCTGTCCTCTGGGAGACCCAGTACTTC	CSAVLWETQYF
TRBD2	-	TRBV12-3/TRBV12-4	TRBJ2-2	TGTGCCAGCAGGCTAGCGGTGTCCACCGGGGAGCTGTTTTTT	CASRLAVSTGELFF
TRBD1	many	TRBV5-1	TRBJ1-1	TGCGCCAGCAGCTTCGACAGGGGAGGCACTGAAGCTTTCTTT	CASSFDRGGTEAFF
TRBD1	few	TRBV2	TRBJ2-1	TGTGCCAGCAGTCAACAGGGGGCGAGTGAGCAGTTCTTC	CASSQQGASEQFF
-	few	TRBV7-2	TRBJ2-2	TGTGCCAGCAGCTTCGGACAATCGGGCGGGGAGCTGTTTTTT	CASSFGQSGGELFF
-	many	TRBV5-1	TRBJ1-1	TGCGCCAGCAGCTTGGCCGGAACAGTCAACACTGAAGCTTTCTTT	CASSLAGTVNTEAFF
-	-	TRBV20-1	TRBJ2-7	TGCAGTGCTAGGTCAGGGGGAGGCTACGAGCAGTACTTC	CSARSGGGYEQYF
-	many	TRBV30	TRBJ2-7	TGTGCCTGGAGTGTGGGGCTCGCCTACGAGCAGTACTTC	CAWSVGLAYEQYF
-	many	TRBV2	TRBJ2-7	TGTGCCAGCAGGCCCGGGACAAACTCCTACGAGCAGTACTTC	CASRPGTNSYEQYF
-	few	TRBV30	TRBJ2-4	TGTGCCTGGAGTCCGGGTTGGACACGGAAAAACATTCAGTACTTC	CAWSPGWTRKNIQYF
TRBD1	medium-sized	TRBV12-3/TRBV12-4	TRBJ1-1	TGTGCCAGCAGTTTCCAGGGGGCGACTGAAGCTTTCTTT	CASSFQGATEAFF
-	many	TRBV6-5	TRBJ2-3	TGTGCCAGCAGTCCAGGCACAGATACGCAGTATTTT	CASSPGTDTQYF
-	many	TRBV6-6	TRBJ2-1	TGTGCCAGCAGCCTACCGGGAAAGCAGTTCTTC	CASSLPGKQFF
-	-	TRBV11-1	TRBJ1-1	TGTGCCAGCAGCCCAAGAGAGGGTTTGAACACTGAAGCTTTCTTT	CASSPREGLNTEAFF
-	-	TRBV12-3/TRBV12-4	TRBJ1-5	TGTGCCAGCAGTTCGATCCGCAATCAGCCCCAGCATTTT	CASSSIRNQPQHF
TRBD1	many	TRBV30	TRBJ1-5	TGTGCCTGGAGTACCCGACAGGGCCCTCAGCCCCAGCATTTT	CAWSTRQGPQPQHF
-	many	TRBV19	TRBJ1-5	TGTGCCAGTATACTAGGCAATCAGCCCCAGCATTTT	CASILGNQPQHF
-	few	TRBV3-1	TRBJ1-4	TGTGCCAGCAGCCAAGGGGCAGGGAGCGAAAAACTGTTTTTT	CASSQGAGSEKLFF
TRBD2	-	TRBV20-1	TRBJ2-7	TGCAGTGCTAGAGATCCGGTTAGCGGGGGTTACGAGCAGTACTTC	CSARDPVSGGYEQYF
-	few	TRBV27	TRBJ2-5	TGTGCCAGCAGACGATCGTACAGGGAAGAAGAGACCCAGTACTTC	CASRRSYREEETQYF
-	many	TRBV3-1	TRBJ1-5	TGTGCCAGCAGCCGGGGGGGTAGCAATCAGCCCCAGCATTTT	CASSRGGSNQPQHF
-	many	TRBV10-3	TRBJ2-2	TGTGCCATCAGGGACCCGGGACGGAACACCGGGGAGCTGTTTTTT	CAIRDPGRNTGELFF
-	many	TRBV2	TRBJ2-1	TGTGCCAGCGGGAAGGACTACAATGAGCAGTTCTTC	CASGKDYNEQFF
-	many	TRBV4-1	TRBJ1-1	TGCGCCAGCAGCCACCTGACGGGAAACACTGAAGCTTTCTTT	CASSHLTGNTEAFF
TRBD1	few	TRBV12-3/TRBV12-4	TRBJ1-5	TGTGCCAGCAGTCTCATCGGGACAGGGTTGGTCAGGCCCCAGCATTTT	CASSLIGTGLVRPQHF
-	few	TRBV21-1	TRBJ2-3	TGTGCCAGCCCAGGTGGGAGAACAGATACGCAGTATTTT	CASPGGRTDTQYF
-	few	TRBV7-2	TRBJ2-5	TGTGCCAGCAGCTACCTAGTGCAAGGGACCCAGTACTTC	CASSYLVQGTQYF